The 7 T cell receptor beta chains given below trace back to one sample, sequenced in a study of cytomegalovirus exposure and HLA in healthy donors. PCR amplification relied on 60 Vbeta primers (plus 13 Jbeta primers). Sequenced by immunoSEQ multiplex PCR; TCRdb stores in-frame clones only, minus some. This table holds 45,000 to 65,000 clones, around three quarters found once. Sequenced: PBMCs. Receptors originate from a woman in her 40s in good health and CMV-seropositive.

In its sample, this clone was seen once. The gene calls are TRBV9 and TRBJ2-2; 7 nucleotides align to TRBD2. CDR1 and CDR2 (germline): SGDLS, YYNGEE. There are 14 residues in the CDR3. The J segment lost 0 bases and the V segment lost 7 bases, leaving 3 bases of the junction unmatched. As DNA, the CDR3 is TGTGCCAGCGGGAGGGCACCGAACACCGGGGAGCTGTTTTTT. Amino acids: CASGRAPNTGELFF.

The chain is built from TRBV2 and TRBJ2-5, with 7 bases lining up with TRBD2. The CDR3 contains 14 residues. V trimming: 0 bases; J trimming: 9 bases; junction bases outside the gene matches: 7. The germline V gene has CDR1 SNHLY and CDR2 FYNNEI. The CDR3 protein is CASSEASLRGAQYF. CDR3 nucleotides: TGTGCCAGCAGTGAAGCGTCGCTCCGGGGGGCCCAGTACTTC.

J is TRBJ2-2 and V is TRBV6-1, with 7 bases matching TRBD2. Germline CDR1 reads MNHNS; CDR2 reads SASEGT. This CDR3 is built from 15 residues. Trimming at V came to 6 bases and at J to 0 bases, leaving 4 bases not matched to a gene. This CDR3 is CASSRRGANTGELFF. CDR3 bases: TGTGCCAGCAGCCGTCGGGGGGCGAACACCGGGGAGCTGTTTTTT.

This clone has a handful of counts. The V gene is TRBV10-1, the J gene TRBJ2-1; 11 positions match TRBD1. This CDR3 has 18 residues. With V trimmed by 2 bases and J by 8 bases, 14 bases remained unmatched. Germline CDR1 and CDR2: WNHNN and SYGVQD (reference sequence). DNA of the CDR3: TGCGCCAGCAGTGAGACCGCGCGGACAGGGGGCAGTTTTGATGAGCAGTTCTTC. This encodes CASSETARTGGSFDEQFF.

The genes are TRBV9 and TRBJ1-1; 8 bases are a match to TRBD1. V trimming: 3 bases; J trimming: 6 bases; junction bases outside the gene matches: 10. CDR3 length: 15 residues. CDR1 and CDR2 (germline): SGDLS, YYNGEE. In nucleotides, the CDR3 is TGTGCCAGCAGCGCTTACACAGGGGGTTTCGCTGAAGCTTTCTTT. Translating it yields CASSAYTGGFAEAFF.

The chain is built from TRBV5-1 and TRBJ1-1; D gene unclear. V was clipped by 5 bases and J by 2 bases, with 10 bases between them. Germline loops: CDR1 SGHRS, CDR2 YFSETQ. The CDR3 totals 13 residues. The CDR3 nucleotides read TGCGCCAGCAGGTACGGGGTTAACACTGAAGCTTTCTTT. This sequence encodes CASRYGVNTEAFF.

The V call is TRBV7-3, the J call TRBJ2-1, with D maybe TRBD1 (5 bases). The CDR3 runs 15 residues. V gave up 2 bases and J gave up 0 bases, with 8 bases separating them. Germline CDR1 reads SGHTA; CDR2 reads FQGTGA. CDR3 loop: CASSLAGFSYNEQFF. As DNA, the CDR3 is TGTGCCAGCAGCTTAGCAGGGTTCTCCTACAATGAGCAGTTCTTC.